A single T cell receptor beta chain is shown here with its context. This specimen belongs to a study of lymphopenia after photon versus proton radiotherapy. Clones were sequenced by immunoSEQ multiplex PCR, and TCRdb holds only the in-frame ones, with some missing. This sample has roughly 30,000 clones, with around nine tenths found just once. This CDR3 contains 14 residues. CDR1 and CDR2 from the germline V gene are MNHEY and SVGAGI. V dropped 6 bases and J dropped 4; count of bases not matched to a gene: 7. The sample in question was peripheral blood, obtained from a patient treated with proton-based radiotherapy. The J gene is TRBJ1-2, the V gene TRBV6-5; 8 bases agree with TRBD1. The TCR comes from a woman aged 55-70 years with cholangiocarcinoma. Some clones in this sample may be carry-over from other donors' samples. CDR3 region: CASRMTGAGYGYTF. CDR3 nucleotides: TGTGCCAGCAGGATGACAGGGGCAGGCTATGGCTACACCTTC.